This is a list of T cell receptor beta chains from one sample in a study of T cells in Graves' hyperthyroidism and ophthalmopathy. TCRdb re-derived calls from the multiplex PCR reads in MiXCR, one entry per CDR3 protein. The data hold about 380,000 distinct CDR3 sequences, with about 15% observed a single time. Material for sequencing was blood. The receptors stem from an older woman with Graves' hyperthyroidism. Each CDR3 is given with its conserved first and last residue. A D gene is named only where the DNA matches it firmly. The size field is filled for only some rows; it gives once, few, many or a size class.

V gene	clone size	J gene	D gene	CDR3 DNA	CDR3 protein
TRBV7-6	-	TRBJ2-2	-	TGTGCCAGCAGCTTAATAGTCACTAGCCCTCGCCCGACCGGGGAGCTGTTTTTT	CASSLIVTSPRPTGELFF
TRBV30	many	TRBJ2-1	-	TGTGCCTGGAGTTGGGCGGGCGTCTACAATGAGCAGTTCTTC	CAWSWAGVYNEQFF
TRBV19	many	TRBJ1-1	-	TGTGCCAGTAGTATTTGGGGGCCCCCCCACTATGAAGCTTTCTTT	CASSIWGPPHYEAFF
TRBV6-1	many	TRBJ2-5	TRBD2	TGTGCCAGCAGTAAGACTAGCGGGAATACGGAGACCCAGTACTTC	CASSKTSGNTETQYF
TRBV6-2/TRBV6-3	many	TRBJ1-2	-	TGTGCCAGCAGTAACGGACGGGGCAGCCCCGAAGACTATGGCTACACCTTC	CASSNGRGSPEDYGYTF
TRBV28	many	TRBJ1-6	-	TGTGCCAGCACCCAAACCGGTTCACCCCTCCACTTT	CASTQTGSPLHF
TRBV27	many	TRBJ2-7	-	TGTGCCAGCAGTGGGGGTATGGGATCCTACGAGCAGTACTTC	CASSGGMGSYEQYF
TRBV12-3/TRBV12-4	many	TRBJ2-5	-	TGTGCCAGCAGTTTAAACGGGCGGACTCGGGAGACCCAGTACTTC	CASSLNGRTRETQYF
TRBV28	few	TRBJ2-3	-	TGTGCCAGCAGTTTAAGCCAGCTTAGCACAGATACGCAGTATTTT	CASSLSQLSTDTQYF
TRBV6-1	-	TRBJ1-1	-	TGTGCCAGCAGTGAACGGGAGAACACTGAAGCTTTCTTT	CASSERENTEAFF
TRBV7-8	many	TRBJ1-1	-	TGTGCCAGCAGCTCTTCCCCCAGGAGCCACACTGAAGCTTTCTTT	CASSSSPRSHTEAFF
TRBV4-1	many	TRBJ2-5	-	TGCGCCAGCAGCCAAGTAGGCCAGGTAGAGACCCAGTACTTC	CASSQVGQVETQYF
TRBV7-9	many	TRBJ1-2	-	TGTGCCAGCAGCTTAGGCGCAGGGCACGACTATGGCTACACCTTC	CASSLGAGHDYGYTF
TRBV7-3	many	TRBJ2-1	TRBD1	TGTGCCAGCAGCCCCAGACAGGGGAGCTCCTACAATGAGCAGTTCTTC	CASSPRQGSSYNEQFF
TRBV20-1	many	TRBJ1-1	-	TGCAGTGCCAGTCCTGGGGCGCGGACTGAAGCTTTCTTT	CSASPGARTEAFF
TRBV2	many	TRBJ2-7	-	TGTGCCAGCAGTGAAGCGTATCCGCTAACCTACGAGCAGTACTTC	CASSEAYPLTYEQYF
TRBV27	-	TRBJ2-1	-	TGTGCCAGCACCTTAGGGACAGCAGGAGGGGAGCAGTTCTTC	CASTLGTAGGEQFF
TRBV5-5	many	TRBJ2-7	TRBD2	TGTGCCAGCAGCTGGGGGACTAGCGCCTACGAGCAGTACTTC	CASSWGTSAYEQYF
TRBV11-2	-	TRBJ2-2	TRBD2	TGTGCCAGCAGCCCGGGACTAGCGGGATCCACCGGGGAGCTGTTTTTT	CASSPGLAGSTGELFF
TRBV28	few	TRBJ2-3	-	TGTGCCAGCAGTTTAAGGGCAGTAGGAAGAAGTACAGATACGCAGTATTTT	CASSLRAVGRSTDTQYF
TRBV29-1	many	TRBJ2-3	TRBD2	TGCAGCGTTGAAGATAGCGGGAGCACAGATACGCAGTATTTT	CSVEDSGSTDTQYF
TRBV20-1	few	TRBJ2-7	-	TGCAGTGCTAGACTAGACTACGAGCAGTACTTC	CSARLDYEQYF
TRBV5-1	many	TRBJ2-7	TRBD1	TGCGCCAGCAGCGACCGGGACAGGGGTTCTCACGAGCAGTACTTC	CASSDRDRGSHEQYF
TRBV18	-	TRBJ2-7	-	TGTGCCAGCTCACCCGGTATTACCGGGGGCTACGAGCAGTACTTC	CASSPGITGGYEQYF
TRBV27	-	TRBJ1-1	TRBD1	TGTGCCAGCTTCTCTTCAGGGGGTGCTGAAGCTTTCTTT	CASFSSGGAEAFF
TRBV28	many	TRBJ1-4	-	TGTGCCAGCAGTTTGGGGGGGGTCGAAAAACTGTTTTTT	CASSLGGVEKLFF
TRBV7-2	-	TRBJ2-7	TRBD1	TGTGCCAGCAGCCACCGGGACAGGGTCGACGAGCAGTACTTC	CASSHRDRVDEQYF
TRBV29-1	many	TRBJ1-2	-	TGCAGCGTTGAAGAGTCAGACTATGGCTACACCTTC	CSVEESDYGYTF
TRBV5-1	many	TRBJ2-1	-	TGCGCCAGCAGCTACGGGATCGAAAATGAGCAGTTCTTC	CASSYGIENEQFF
TRBV27	few	TRBJ2-5	-	TGTGCCAGCAGTTTGTTTGGGGGCCGAGAGACCCAGTACTTC	CASSLFGGRETQYF
TRBV18	many	TRBJ2-3	TRBD2	TGTGCCAGCTCACCCAGGACTAGCGGGAAAGATACGCAGTATTTT	CASSPRTSGKDTQYF
TRBV9	few	TRBJ2-2	-	TGTGCCAGCAGCGTATCAGGGTCGAACACCGGGGAGCTGTTTTTT	CASSVSGSNTGELFF
TRBV3-1	many	TRBJ2-2	-	TGTGCCAGCATCAGCCAGACCGGGGAGCTGTTTTTT	CASISQTGELFF
TRBV5-1	many	TRBJ2-7	TRBD1	TGCGCCAGCAGCCAGCGGGCAGGGGGCGCGTACGAGCAGTACTTC	CASSQRAGGAYEQYF
TRBV20-1	few	TRBJ2-6	-	TGCAGTGCTAGACTGAGCGGCTCTGGGGCCAACGTCCTGACTTTC	CSARLSGSGANVLTF
TRBV5-1	-	TRBJ2-3	-	TGCGCCAGCAGCCTTCAACAGGGGACTACAGATACGCAGTATTTT	CASSLQQGTTDTQYF
TRBV27	-	TRBJ2-6	-	TGTGCCAGCAGTTTAAAGGTGCTGGGGATATCTGGGGCCAACGTCCTGACTTTC	CASSLKVLGISGANVLTF
TRBV14	many	TRBJ1-1	-	TGTGCCAGCAGCCACGGGGTGGGTACTGAAGCTTTCTTT	CASSHGVGTEAFF
TRBV12-3/TRBV12-4	many	TRBJ2-3	-	TGTGCCAGCAGTTCCGGACTCAGAGGCACAGATACGCAGTATTTT	CASSSGLRGTDTQYF
TRBV27	many	TRBJ2-5	TRBD1	TGTGCCAGCACCCTCGCCTGGGACAGCCAAGAGACCCAGTACTTC	CASTLAWDSQETQYF
TRBV18	many	TRBJ2-7	TRBD1	TGTGCCAGCTCACCCTTTTCGGGACAGTCCCACGAGCAGTACTTC	CASSPFSGQSHEQYF
TRBV27	few	TRBJ1-1	TRBD1	TGTGCCAGCAGTTTAACCAGGGGACAGGGGGTACCTGAAGCTTTCTTT	CASSLTRGQGVPEAFF
TRBV7-9	few	TRBJ2-7	-	TGTGCCAGCAGCAACCTTCCGGGGACGAAACCCTACGAGCAGTACTTC	CASSNLPGTKPYEQYF
TRBV28	many	TRBJ2-5	-	TGTGCCAGCAGTTTCGGGGGCAGCCAAGAGACCCAGTACTTC	CASSFGGSQETQYF
TRBV10-3	few	TRBJ2-5	-	TGTGCCATCAGTGAGTCTCGTTCGGGAGAGACCCAGTACTTC	CAISESRSGETQYF
TRBV6-1	many	TRBJ2-7	-	TGTGCCAGCTGCCGCCGGGACGGTTCCTACGAGCAGTACTTC	CASCRRDGSYEQYF
TRBV20-1	few	TRBJ2-2	-	TGCAGTGCTAGGGAACCGGGGACCCTAACGGGCACCGGGGAGCTGTTTTTT	CSAREPGTLTGTGELFF
TRBV6-1	many	TRBJ2-1	TRBD1	TGTGCCAGCAGTCTACCCGGGACAGGGAACAATGAGCAGTTCTTC	CASSLPGTGNNEQFF
TRBV30	few	TRBJ1-1	-	TGTGCCTGGGGCAGATATGAAGCTTTCTTT	CAWGRYEAFF
TRBV2	many	TRBJ2-1	-	TGTGCCAGCAAGGGCAATGAGCAGTTCTTC	CASKGNEQFF
TRBV7-2	-	TRBJ1-2	-	TGTGCCAGCAGCCCGGACCAGCCTGGTAGAGGAGGCTACACCTTC	CASSPDQPGRGGYTF